This TCR beta chain is drawn from a study of blood T cell repertoires in COVID-19. The wider study: The cDNA or gDNA used as material had been derived from T cells, B-cell-depleted T cells, or PBMCs.

During active infection, Seattle patients enrolled and were then monitored through disease. The CDR3 runs to 17 residues. Germline V CDR1 and CDR2: SGHNT, YYREEE (reference sequence). J lost 6 bases, V lost 0 bases, and 9 bases had no gene match. Libraries were prepared by immunoSEQ multiplex PCR; TCRdb keeps only in-frame clonotypes and omits some of them. This sample has about 160,000 clones; roughly 81% occur once, and the top ten carry 7.5% to 8.5%. Sequencing was performed on peripheral blood. The receptor was isolated from a woman aged 55-69 years with COVID-19, enrolled during active disease. The chain recombines TRBV5-4 with TRBJ2-3; 11 nucleotides match TRBD2. CDR3 sequence (DNA): TGTGCCAGCAGCTTGGGGGGTAGCGGGAGGGCCGGCGATACGCAGTATTTT. Amino acid sequence: CASSLGGSGRAGDTQYF.